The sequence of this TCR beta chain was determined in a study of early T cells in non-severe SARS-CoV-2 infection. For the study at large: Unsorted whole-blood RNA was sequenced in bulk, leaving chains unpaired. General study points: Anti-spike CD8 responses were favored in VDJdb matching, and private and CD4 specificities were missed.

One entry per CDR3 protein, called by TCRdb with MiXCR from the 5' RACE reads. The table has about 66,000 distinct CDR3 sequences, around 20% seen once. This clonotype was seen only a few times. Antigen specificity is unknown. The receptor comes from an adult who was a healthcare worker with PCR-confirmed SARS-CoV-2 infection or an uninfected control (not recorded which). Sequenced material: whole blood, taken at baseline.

The CDR3 DNA reads TGTGCCTGGGGCGGGACGGAACGCGAGCAGTACTTC. Translating gives CAWGGTEREQYF. The chain recombines TRBV30 with TRBJ2-7; the D gene is possibly TRBD2 (6 bases). V shed 5 bases and J shed 6 bases, with 14 bases lying between them. The germline CDR1 and CDR2 sequences are GTSNPN and SVGIG (reference sequence). This CDR3 is 12 amino acids long.